The 32 T cell receptor beta chains in this list originate from one sample, sequenced in a study of technical replicates of blood from a handful of donors. The method was immunoSEQ multiplex PCR; TCRdb's version includes in-frame clones alone and lacks a portion of them. This sample has 55,000 to 75,000 clones, with about 94% found just once. The sample taken for sequencing was PBMCs. The receptor source for this set is a human donor in good health. Some clones in this sample may be carry-over from other donors' samples.

The chain links TRBV7-9 to TRBJ2-1; 7 bases map to TRBD1. CDR3 length equals 14 residues. The germline CDR1 and CDR2 sequences are SEHNR and FQNEAQ (reference sequence). After removal of 4 bases from V and 6 bases from J, the junction contained 6 bases not matched to a gene. CDR3 nucleotides: TGTGCCAGCAGCTCCCTGACAGGGACCAATGAGCAGTTCTTC. As protein: CASSSLTGTNEQFF.

The V gene is TRBV19, the J gene TRBJ2-3, with a weak D call TRBD1 (5 bases). CDR1 LNHDA and CDR2 SQIVND come from the germline V gene (reference sequence). V lost 6 bases to trimming and J lost 2 bases, with 15 bases between them. CDR3 length: 15 amino acids. CDR3 in amino acids: CASSPGRAFTDTQYF. The CDR3 DNA is TGTGCCAGTAGCCCTGGCAGGGCCTTCACAGATACGCAGTATTTT.

The chain carries TRBV5-1 and TRBJ1-1, with TRBD1 matching 9 bases. Trimming cost V 2 bases and J 1 base; bases outside gene matches: 15. Germline CDR1 reads SGHRS; CDR2 reads YFSETQ. This CDR3 comprises 19 residues. CDR3 DNA sequence: TGCGCCAGCAGCTTTCGAATTCGAGGGACAGGGATAGAGAACACTGAAGCTTTCTTT. Its protein is CASSFRIRGTGIENTEAFF.

The rearrangement links TRBV10-3 to TRBJ2-1; 7 positions match TRBD2. With V trimmed by 10 bases and J by 7 bases, 19 bases remained unmatched. The germline V gene encodes CDR1 ENHRY and CDR2 SYGVKD. The CDR3 loop spans 16 amino acids. The CDR3 reads CANADGWGEGSNEQFF. CDR3 bases: TGTGCCAACGCAGACGGCTGGGGGGAGGGCAGTAATGAGCAGTTCTTC.

The chain recombines TRBV15 with TRBJ2-3; a weak D match, TRBD1 (6 bases). V lost 0 bases and J lost 0, with 13 bases in between. Germline lookup yields CDR1 LNHNV and CDR2 YYDKDF (reference sequence). This CDR3 has 17 residues. The CDR3 spells CATSRDRVGASTDTQYF. The DNA for the CDR3 is TGTGCCACCAGCAGAGATCGGGTGGGGGCCAGCACAGATACGCAGTATTTT.

This clone has just one count. The chain combines TRBV7-2 with TRBJ2-1; 8 nucleotides match TRBD2. V dropped 6 bases and J dropped 4; count of bases not matched to a gene: 11. Germline CDR1 reads SGHTA; CDR2 reads FQGNSA. This CDR3 is 16 amino acids long. As DNA, the CDR3 is TGTGCCAGCAGTCCGGCGGGCGGGGGGCCTTACAATGAGCAGTTCTTC. This sequence encodes CASSPAGGGPYNEQFF. The entire variable domain, with the rest obtained from reference TRBV7-2 and TRBJ2-1, is as follows: GAGVSQSPSNKVTEKGKDVELRCDPISGHTALYWYRQSLGQGLEFLIYFQGNSAPDKSGLPSDRFSAERTGGSVSTLTIQRTQQEDSAVYLCASSPAGGGPYNEQFFGPGTRLTVL.

In DNA, the CDR3 is TGTGCCAGCAGCTCGGGACTTACTAATGAAAAACTGTTTTTT. Protein product: CASSSGLTNEKLFF. The genes are TRBV13 and TRBJ1-4, with D possibly matching TRBD1 (5 bases). Germline-derived CDR1 and CDR2 are PRHDT and FYEKMQ (reference sequence). The CDR3 is made up of 14 amino acids. V lost 4 bases and J lost 2, with 8 bases in between.

The chain couples TRBV4-2 to TRBJ2-3; a weak D match, TRBD2 (6 bases). This CDR3 is 14 amino acids long. From germline, CDR1 is LGHNA and CDR2 YNFKEQ. The V and J ends lost 4 bases and 5 bases respectively, with 13 bases between them. CDR3 sequence reads: CASSPSGPGDTQYF. The CDR3 DNA reads TGTGCCAGCAGCCCGAGCGGGCCGGGAGATACGCAGTATTTT.

J is TRBJ2-5 and V is TRBV2, with a weak D call TRBD2 (5 bases). Germline V lookup: CDR1 SNHLY, CDR2 FYNNEI. V dropped 5 bases and J dropped 5 bases, with 15 bases sitting between them. This CDR3 is built from 14 residues. The chain's CDR3 is CASSPDYTQETQYF. As DNA, the CDR3 is TGTGCCAGCAGTCCCGACTACACCCAGGAGACCCAGTACTTC.

The chain is built from TRBV7-6 and TRBJ2-3; D may be TRBD1 (5 bases). CDR1 and CDR2 from the germline V gene are SGHVS and FNYEAQ. Trimming shortened V by 6 bases and J by 5 bases, and 21 bases separated the two germline ends. This CDR3 region has 16 residues. The CDR3 loop is CASSRKLSTQGDTQYF. As DNA, the CDR3 is TGTGCCAGCAGTCGTAAACTATCCACCCAGGGAGATACGCAGTATTTT. Together with reference TRBV7-6 and TRBJ2-3, the CDR3 gives the full variable domain: GAGVSQSPRYKVTKRGQDVALRCDPISGHVSLYWYRQALGQGPEFLTYFNYEAQQDKSGLPNDRFSAERPEGSISTLTIQRTEQRDSAMYRCASSRKLSTQGDTQYFGPGTRLTVL.

The gene calls are TRBV4-3 and TRBJ1-4; D possibly corresponds to TRBD1 (6 bases). CDR1 LGHNA and CDR2 YSLEER come from the germline V gene. The CDR3 totals 15 residues. Deletions cut 0 bases from V and 8 bases from J, with 13 bases between. This CDR3 reads CASSQDWGRGEKLFF. CDR3 DNA sequence: TGCGCCAGCAGCCAAGATTGGGGAAGGGGGGAAAAACTGTTTTTT.

This chain joins TRBV15 and TRBJ1-5; D not resolved. The CDR3 is made up of 16 amino acids. Germline V lookup: CDR1 LNHNV, CDR2 YYDKDF (reference sequence). The germline V and J ends were trimmed by 1 base and 6 bases, with 16 bases remaining between them. CDR3 protein: CATSRGVPELGQPQHF. Written as DNA, the CDR3 is TGTGCCACCAGCAGAGGAGTCCCGGAGCTCGGTCAGCCCCAGCATTTT.

This rearrangement joins TRBV7-2 to TRBJ2-1; D call uncertain. Per the germline V gene, CDR1 is SGHTA and CDR2 is FQGNSA. V shed 1 base and J shed 8 bases, with 15 bases lying between them. The CDR3 spans 15 residues. CDR3 in DNA: TGTGCCAGCAGCTTAGGTCCCTACGAAATCGATGAGCAGTTCTTC. Protein: CASSLGPYEIDEQFF.

The chain links TRBV30 to TRBJ2-1, with 16 bases aligning to TRBD2. The germline CDR1 and CDR2 sequences are GTSNPN and SVGIG (reference sequence). Germline trimming cut 2 bases from V and 9 bases from J; bases unmatched to any gene: 7. This CDR3 is built from 16 residues. The CDR3 reads CAWSRGLAGGRSEQFF. The DNA for the CDR3 is TGTGCCTGGAGTAGGGGACTAGCGGGAGGGAGGAGTGAGCAGTTCTTC.

The chain couples TRBV5-6 to TRBJ2-3; 11 bases match TRBD2. This CDR3 contains 19 residues. Trimming removed 1 base from V and 5 bases from J; junction bases left unmatched: 15. Germline values: CDR1 SGHDT, CDR2 YYEEEE. The CDR3 bases are TGTGCCAGCAGCTTGTTAACTAGCGGGAGTAAGGGTTGGAGAGATACGCAGTATTTT. This encodes CASSLLTSGSKGWRDTQYF.

The CDR3 DNA reads as TGCGCCAGCAGCCAAGATCTCCCTGCGGAGATCTACGAGCAGTACTTC. Residues: CASSQDLPAEIYEQYF. V usage is TRBV4-3 and J usage is TRBJ2-7; D gene uncertain. The CDR3 runs to 16 residues. V was clipped by 0 bases and J by 3 bases, with 15 bases between them. Germline V gives CDR1 LGHNA, CDR2 YSLEER.

The rearrangement uses TRBV27 and TRBJ1-1; D remains unclear. Trimming removed 5 bases from V and 8 bases from J, with 18 bases in between. CDR1 is MNHEY, CDR2 SMNVEV, per germline (reference sequence). This CDR3 is built from 14 residues. CDR3 amino acids: CASSPSGSLWEAFF. The CDR3 DNA follows: TGTGCCAGCAGTCCATCCGGGTCCCTGTGGGAAGCTTTCTTT.

This chain connects TRBV6-1 to TRBJ1-6, with D tentatively TRBD1 (5 bases). Germline CDR1 and CDR2: MNHNS and SASEGT. V lost 10 bases to trimming and J lost 7 bases, with 11 bases between them. This CDR3 has 12 residues. The CDR3 nucleotides are TGTGCCACATGGGAGGGGAATTCACCCCTCCACTTT. This sequence encodes CATWEGNSPLHF.

V and J are TRBV7-9 and TRBJ2-1, with D tentatively TRBD2 (6 bases). The CDR3 spans 16 residues. V lost 0 bases, J lost 7 bases, and 16 bases lay in between. Germline V lookup: CDR1 SEHNR, CDR2 FQNEAQ (reference sequence). This CDR3 is CASSLAGGSGTNEQFF. The CDR3 nucleotides read TGTGCCAGCAGCTTAGCGGGGGGTAGCGGAACAAATGAGCAGTTCTTC.

The chain is built from TRBV27 and TRBJ2-1; TRBD2 aligns across 10 bases. The germline V gene encodes CDR1 MNHEY and CDR2 SMNVEV (reference sequence). Trimming removed 8 bases from V and 7 bases from J; junction bases left unmatched: 14. This CDR3 contains 16 residues. The CDR3: CASQDTAVGLANEQFF. CDR3 nucleotides: TGTGCCAGCCAAGACACGGCGGTGGGACTAGCGAATGAGCAGTTCTTC.

The chain links TRBV9 to TRBJ1-2; maybe TRBD1 (5 bases). The V end lost 3 bases, the J end lost 2 bases, and 11 bases lay between the germline ends. Per the germline V gene, CDR1 is SGDLS and CDR2 is YYNGEE. The CDR3 extends over 14 amino acids. CDR3 DNA: TGTGCCAGCAGCGCGGGGACTGAGAACTATGGCTACACCTTC. Encoded protein: CASSAGTENYGYTF.

The rearrangement joins TRBV5-4 to TRBJ2-5; 9 bases map to TRBD1. Germline loops: CDR1 SGHNT, CDR2 YYREEE (reference sequence). The V and J ends lost 3 bases and 4 bases, in that order; junction bases with no gene match: 7. CDR3 length: 15 residues. The CDR3 loop reads CASSWLDRGGETQYF. The CDR3 DNA is TGTGCCAGCAGCTGGCTGGACAGGGGAGGAGAGACCCAGTACTTC.

The chain is built from TRBV7-3 and TRBJ2-3, with TRBD2 matching 14 bases. The V segment lost 5 bases and the J segment 1 base; nucleotides outside the gene matches: 14. The CDR3 consists of 20 residues. The germline V gene has CDR1 SGHTA and CDR2 FQGTGA. Here the CDR3 DNA reads TGTGCCAGCAGCGGGACCGGGACTAGCGGGAGTGGGAGAGGCACAGATACGCAGTATTTT. Translating it yields CASSGTGTSGSGRGTDTQYF.

This rearrangement joins TRBV11-1 to TRBJ1-2, with 7 bases aligning to TRBD1. The CDR3 runs to 15 residues. The J segment lost 5 bases and the V segment lost 2 bases, leaving 8 bases of the junction unmatched. CDR1 is SGHAT, CDR2 FQDESV, per germline (reference sequence). The DNA for the CDR3 is TGTGCCAGCAGCTTATCGACAGGGTATAGGTATGGCTACACCTTC. It translates to CASSLSTGYRYGYTF.

The chain employs TRBV10-2 and TRBJ2-1, with 9 bases identical to TRBD2. The V gene end was trimmed by 0 bases and the J gene end by 10 bases; junction bases not matched to a gene: 10. The CDR3 consists of 16 residues. Germline CDR1 and CDR2: WSHSY and SAAADI. The CDR3 here is CASSESRAGGPREQFF. The CDR3 bases are TGCGCCAGCAGTGAGTCGCGGGCGGGAGGGCCTCGGGAGCAGTTCTTC.

This clone came up a few times. This chain connects TRBV6-4 to TRBJ2-2; 8 bases agree with TRBD2. The CDR3 runs 14 residues. Germline-derived CDR1 and CDR2 are MRHNA and SNTAGT. The trim removed 3 bases at V and 3 bases at J, leaving 0 bases unmatched. The CDR3 reads CASSEAGDTGELFF. The CDR3 coding sequence is TGTGCCAGCAGTGAAGCGGGAGACACCGGGGAGCTGTTTTTT.

The gene calls are TRBV11-3 and TRBJ2-7; TRBD2 matches 7 bases. This CDR3 contains 13 residues. V was pared by 6 bases and J by 0 bases, with 2 bases of the junction left unmatched. Germline V gives CDR1 SGHNT, CDR2 YENEEA. CDR3 DNA sequence: TGTGCCAGCAGTCGGGGGGACTCCTACGAGCAGTACTTC. As protein: CASSRGDSYEQYF.

This clone was seen only once. The rearrangement uses TRBV7-9 and TRBJ1-2, with a possible D match to TRBD1 (6 bases). V was cut by 3 bases and J by 2 bases, with 13 bases left in between. From germline, CDR1 is SEHNR and CDR2 FQNEAQ (reference sequence). The CDR3 spans 15 residues. CDR3 amino acids: CASSFQQGGNYGYTF. The CDR3 coding sequence is TGTGCCAGCAGCTTCCAACAGGGAGGGAACTATGGCTACACCTTC.

This chain links TRBV7-8 with TRBJ2-5; 7 bases fit TRBD2. This CDR3 comprises 15 residues. Germline CDR1 and CDR2: SGHVS and FQNEAQ. V was pared by 1 base and J by 5 bases, with 7 bases of the junction left unmatched. The CDR3 DNA sequence: TGTGCCAGCAGCTTAGGAGGACTAGTACGGGAGACCCAGTACTTC. This encodes CASSLGGLVRETQYF.

This chain joins TRBV7-2 and TRBJ2-7; 8 bases match TRBD2. The germline CDR1 and CDR2 sequences are SGHTA and FQGNSA. The CDR3 has 13 amino acids. The V and J ends lost 7 bases and 6 bases, in that order; junction bases with no gene match: 8. The CDR3 nucleotides are TGTGCCAGCAACCCGGGGGGGGGAAGCGAGCAGTACTTC. Its translation is CASNPGGGSEQYF. Complete variable domain (other parts from reference TRBV7-2 and TRBJ2-7): GAGVSQSPSNKVTEKGKDVELRCDPISGHTALYWYRQSLGQGLEFLIYFQGNSAPDKSGLPSDRFSAERTGGSVSTLTIQRTQQEDSAVYLCASNPGGGSEQYFGPGTRLTVT.

The V gene is TRBV7-8, the J gene TRBJ1-1, with D possibly being TRBD1 (5 bases). The CDR3 consists of 15 residues. The V gene's germline CDR1 is SGHVS and CDR2 FQNEAQ. V lost 4 bases and J 0 bases, leaving 12 bases between the germline ends. The DNA for the CDR3 is TGTGCCAGCAGCTCTGGGGCAGGGATGAACACTGAAGCTTTCTTT. This translates into CASSSGAGMNTEAFF.

The genes are TRBV6-5 and TRBJ2-1, with unresolved D. V gave up 6 bases and J gave up 0 bases, with 12 bases separating them. Germline loops: CDR1 MNHEY, CDR2 SVGAGI. The CDR3 has 15 amino acids. CDR3 DNA sequence: TGTGCCAGCAGCTCCTCAGTAGCCTCCTACAATGAGCAGTTCTTC. Translated: CASSSSVASYNEQFF.